This T cell receptor (beta chain) was recorded in a study of response to subunit inactivated influenza vaccine. Overall study results and limits: Each seasonal flu vaccination may recruit only limited new T cells, authors suggested.

V lost 6 bases, J lost 12 bases, and 8 bases stayed unmatched. CDR1 is SGHRS and CDR2 is YFSETQ in the germline V gene. The CDR3 consists of 12 residues. Using its own MiXCR run on the RT-PCR reads, TCRdb lists one record per CDR3 protein. The sample yields just over 300,000 distinct CDR3 sequences, about 20% seen once. Ten or more counts support this clonotype. The antigen remains unidentified. Sequenced material: PBMCs from blood, taken 21 months after vaccination. The receptor's source is a man aged 45-69 years who received an inactivated influenza vaccine. The genes are TRBV5-1 and TRBJ1-1, with 10 bases aligning to TRBD1. The CDR3 protein is CASTSGTGVTFF. CDR3 bases: TGCGCCAGCACCTCCGGGACAGGGGTGACTTTCTTT.